The clone carrying this T cell receptor (beta chain) was counted only a few times. The antigen is unknown. CDR3 length: 15 amino acids. V gave up 5 bases and J gave up 2 bases, with 13 bases separating them. From germline, CDR1 is MNHEY and CDR2 SVGEGT. The record originates from a study of T cell repertoires in cytomegalovirus infection. General study points: Summed public TCR beta family frequency identified CMV carriers bearing the relevant HLA. CMV-specific TCR beta clonotypes restricted by HLA-C dominated the ex vivo response.

MiXCR was run by TCRdb on the reads, yielding one entry per CDR3 protein. The sample lists roughly 300,000 distinct CDR3 sequences; over 7.5% were seen once. The sequence came from a human donor in good health (CMV status not recorded). Some clones in this sample may be carry-over from other donors' samples. The genes are TRBV6-2 or TRBV6-3 and TRBJ1-5; D might be TRBD1 (5 bases). Sequencing was performed on PBMCs. The CDR3 sequence is CASSRDRGGNQPQHF. CDR3 nucleotide sequence: TGTGCCAGCAGTCGGGACCGAGGGGGCAATCAGCCCCAGCATTTT.